This is a list of T cell receptor beta chains from one sample in a study of T cell responses to AZD1222 COVID-19 vaccine. TCRdb's copy holds only in-frame clones and misses some; the assay was immunoSEQ multiplex PCR. The sample lists about 140,000 clones, over 90% occurring once. The sample was peripheral blood, taken 28 days after the second AZD1222 dose. The receptors shown here come from an adult who received the AZD1222 COVID-19 vaccine. Each CDR3 is given with its conserved first and last residue. Each record gives: V gene, D gene, J gene, CDR3 DNA, CDR3 protein. D genes are given only for firm matches.

TRBV7-2	-	TRBJ2-3	TGTGCCAGCAGCTCCCAGGGGCGAGTCACAGATACGCAGTATTTT	CASSSQGRVTDTQYF
TRBV4-1	TRBD1	TRBJ1-6	TGCGCCAGCAGCCCTGTCTCACAGGGGGCGAAATCACCCCTCCACTTT	CASSPVSQGAKSPLHF
TRBV19	-	TRBJ1-5	TGTGCCAGTAGTATCTCGGAGTGGCAGCCCCAGCATTTT	CASSISEWQPQHF
TRBV7-9	TRBD1	TRBJ1-2	TGTGCCAGCAGCCCCCGGGACAGGGGAGCTCCTAACTATGGCTACACCTTC	CASSPRDRGAPNYGYTF
TRBV28	-	TRBJ2-7	TGTGCCAGCAGTTTAATACAGGCAAACTACGAGCAGTACTTC	CASSLIQANYEQYF
TRBV28	TRBD2	TRBJ2-2	TGTGCCAGCAGGGCCGACAGCGGGACTAACACCGGGGAGCTGTTTTTT	CASRADSGTNTGELFF
TRBV24-1	-	TRBJ1-2	TGTGCCACTGGGGGAGAGGGCGGTGGCTACACCTTC	CATGGEGGGYTF
TRBV2	-	TRBJ2-1	TGTGCCAGCATGCCCCCGCGCGGTTCGAACAATGAGCAGTTCTTC	CASMPPRGSNNEQFF
TRBV15	TRBD2	TRBJ2-5	TGTGCCACCAGCAGGGTCGGCGGGAGGGCCCGGGAGACCCAGTACTTC	CATSRVGGRARETQYF
TRBV28	TRBD1	TRBJ1-2	TGTGCCAGCAGTCCAGCCCGGACAGGCCCGCGTAGCTACACCTTC	CASSPARTGPRSYTF
TRBV11-2	TRBD2	TRBJ2-1	TGTGCCAGCAGGGTACTAGCGGGGGGGCTTGAGCAGTTCTTC	CASRVLAGGLEQFF
TRBV2	TRBD1	TRBJ1-5	TGTGCCAGCAGTGATAGGACAGGGGGAAGCAATCAGCCCCAGCATTTT	CASSDRTGGSNQPQHF
TRBV5-1	TRBD2	TRBJ2-7	TGCGCCAGCAGCCCGATGACTAGCGGACTTTACGAGCAGTACTTC	CASSPMTSGLYEQYF
TRBV7-6	-	TRBJ2-1	TGTGCCAGTTCTGCCAGGGAAGGTGAGCAGTTCTTC	CASSAREGEQFF
TRBV28	-	TRBJ1-2	TGTGCCAGCAGTTTATATGACGTCAATGGCTACACCTTC	CASSLYDVNGYTF
TRBV6-2/TRBV6-3	TRBD2	TRBJ2-1	TGTGCCAGCAGCCTACTAGCGGGGAAGACTTACAATGAGCAGTTCTTC	CASSLLAGKTYNEQFF
TRBV2	TRBD2	TRBJ2-2	TGTGCCAGCAAACCCCCCCGGCGGGAGGCGAACACCGGGGAGCTGTTTTTT	CASKPPRREANTGELFF
TRBV19	-	TRBJ2-5	TGTGCCAGTAGTAATGCGGGGGCGGTGGAGACCCAGTACTTC	CASSNAGAVETQYF